The clone carrying this T cell receptor beta chain has only a few counts. Its antigen is not known. At the Johns Hopkins FTIC core, DNA taken from cultured CD4+ T cells was sequenced by way of the Oncomine TCR Beta short-read assay. It was from cultured CD4+ T cells that genomic DNA was extracted. TCRdb ran MiXCR on the PCR reads and lists one entry per CDR3 protein. The table shows about 8,200 distinct CDR3 sequences, with roughly 49% occurring only once. These data originate in a study of vaccination and CD4 T cells after COVID-19. Across the study: Convalescents were six males and four females, two of them Hispanic. Stimuli were overlapping spike peptide pools of SARS-CoV-2 and three common cold coronaviruses (HCoV-NL63, HCoV-OC43, HCoV-229E).

Treatment: roughly ten-day PBMC culture with coronavirus spike peptide pools or control peptides (ViraFEST assay). Prior to the COVID-19 pandemic (2011-2018), the unexposed donor's CD4+ T cells were collected. Unexposed donors' CD4+ T cells were tested against SARS-CoV-2 S/N and four cold-coronavirus spikes when cell numbers allowed. The CDR3 sequence is 13 residues long. Trimming took off 8 bases at V and 4 bases at J, with 14 bases between the two ends. The germline CDR1 and CDR2 sequences are MNHNS and SASEGT. The chain combines TRBV6-1 with TRBJ1-2, with D maybe TRBD1 (6 bases). The sequence was obtained from a human donor in good health. The sequenced sample was CD4+ T cells from blood, cultured in vitro. In nucleotides, the CDR3 is TGTGCCAGCCATTTGGACAGTCCCTATGGCTACACCTTC. Amino acid sequence: CASHLDSPYGYTF.